Below, one T cell receptor beta chain is given with its context. Its antigen is still unknown. No much larger clone exists at a distance of one base, and base qualities are not known. The immunoSEQ Assay, a bias-controlled multiplex PCR, was used to amplify TCRbeta CDR3 regions from genomic DNA. The source study handled its data this way. The number of nucleated cells in each sample was estimated by amplification of reference gene primers within the assay. To quantify the absolute abundance of each unique TCRbeta CDR3 rearrangement, sequence reads were collapsed and filtered. For each sample, productive Simpson clonality was calculated as the square root of Simpson's diversity index over productive rearrangements. This is the immuneACCESS table as TCRdb keeps it, with only in-frame sequences that have V and J called. A part of the clones is gone; compared with another copy, unresolved V genes explain less than half, and the rest is unexplained. For V, J and clone size, that table is used; D and trimming come from the DNA. The sample table lists 260,000 or so clones, over 75% of them with a count of one. The ten biggest clones cover more than 7.5% of the sample.

The data were obtained in a study of blood T cell repertoires in COVID-19 (TCRdb year 2020). Regarding the complete study: Collaborator samples came from the United States, Italy and Spain and covered acute and convalescent phases of COVID-19. The material from the prospective study consisted of cDNA or gDNA derived from T cells, B-cell-depleted T cells, or PBMCs. Subjects who had been exposed to COVID-19, were actively infected with it, or had recovered from it provided the deeply sampled blood TCRbeta repertoires that made up the dataset. The repertoires were made available in a free public database intended to serve as a resource for research on the immune response to SARS-CoV-2. Samples came from the ongoing ImmuneRACE study (first 160 participants) plus 1,254 subjects from 6 global collaborators. Nearly every sample came with metadata listing a de-identified subject ID, COVID-19 status, age in years and sex. HLA class I and class II types, where available, came from metadata supplied by the sample provider rather than from assay-based typing. Study-wide findings and limitations: The quantity of clinical and demographic metadata differed by source and by participant and was supplied without curation.

CDR1 and CDR2 (SGDLS, YYNGEE) derive from the germline V gene. After removal of 3 bases from V and 10 bases from J, the junction retains 7 bases not matched to a gene. The CDR3 spans 14 residues, from the cysteine through the phenylalanine. Solely the CDR3 DNA is kept, with 42 bases framed from the first base. Whole blood was collected in K2EDTA tubes by collaborating institutions according to the institutions' own protocols. For TCRbeta analysis, collaborators shipped samples in one of three forms: frozen whole blood, isolated PBMCs, or DNA extracted from either of those sample types. Here the chain combines TRBV9 and TRBJ2-5, with TRBD2 matching 12 junction bases. The sample taken for sequencing was peripheral blood. The TCR comes from a man between 18 and 35 years old with active or convalescent COVID-19. The CDR3 here reads CASSGTSGARDQYF. The DNA reads as follows: TGTGCCAGCAGCGGGACTAGCGGGGCCAGAGACCAGTACTTC.